This TCR beta chain stems from a study of cytomegalovirus exposure and HLA in healthy donors. Whole-study results and caveats: Some V segments, including TRBV6-2 and TRBV6-3, were excluded as indistinguishable. Per a later analysis, HLA-associated TCR beta chains showed more clonal expansion than other, equally common TCR beta chains.

Worth noting for this clone: Its specificity is not known.

Germline V gene lookup returns CDR1 MNHEY and CDR2 SVGAGI. Trimming at V came to 4 bases and at J to 4 bases, leaving 13 bases not matched to a gene. The CDR3 sequence is 16 residues long. The study ran its PCR with 60 Vbeta and 13 Jbeta primers. Data came from immunoSEQ multiplex PCR; TCRdb stores just in-frame clones and leaves some out. This table holds 130,000 or so clones, 75% to 85% found once. This TCR derives from a woman in her thirties or forties in good health and CMV-seronegative. The chain carries TRBV6-5 and TRBJ2-7, with TRBD1 matching over 7 bases. The material sequenced was PBMCs. The CDR3 nucleotides are TGTGCCAGCAGTTTACTCTCCGGGACAGTTAAGTACGAGCAGTACTTC. Amino acids: CASSLLSGTVKYEQYF.